This TCR beta chain is from a study of OX40 agonist ivuxolimab in advanced cancers. Broadly, across the study: The costimulatory receptor OX40 (CD134) was targeted by ivuxolimab, a fully human IgG2 agonistic monoclonal antibody. The paper reports the monotherapy dose-escalation portion (N ≈ 52 patients) of the phase I ivuxolimab trial. Partial responses occurred in three dose-escalation patients, of whom one had hepatocellular carcinoma and two had cutaneous melanoma. Patients were allowed to have had prior anti-PD-1, anti-PD-L1 or anti-CTLA-4 therapy, and 40% of the dose-escalation patients had been treated with checkpoint inhibitors. Of the approximately 54 dose-escalation patients, hepatocellular carcinoma was present in roughly 19, melanoma in approximately 15, renal cell carcinoma in 9 and head and neck cancer in 9. In the dose-escalation cohort, 82.7% of patients were male, and the mean age was roughly 60 years, with a range of roughly 20 to 79. The point of sequencing TCRbeta in the periphery was to test whether ivuxolimab changed TCR sequence diversity and drove clonal T-cell expansion. Intravenous ivuxolimab was administered to patients every 2 weeks at six dose levels: 0.01, 0.1, 0.3, 1.5, 3 and 10 mg/kg.

Study-level results and caveats: After ivuxolimab, expanded clones were on average more numerous among CD8+ T cells than among CD4+ T cells. Antigen specificity was not determined for the clonally expanded peripheral T cells. Low levels of normalized T-cell clonal expansion were also seen in some nonresponding patients. At doses from 0.1 to 3.0 mg/kg, clonal expansion was seen in both CD4+ and CD8+ blood T cells between baseline and week 6. In the 0.1-3.0 mg/kg groups, partial responders had among the lowest normalized peripheral clonal expansion, particularly in CD8+ T cells.

The trial excluded patients who had a history of autoimmune disease or were on systemic immunosuppression. In every dose cohort, peripheral blood was drawn for TCR sequencing at baseline, cycle 4 day 1, and cycle 7 day 1. The samples were taken from a phase I, first-in-human, multicenter, open-label dose-escalation trial of ivuxolimab. Adults with locally advanced or metastatic melanoma, renal cell, hepatocellular, or head and neck squamous cell carcinoma were enrolled in the trial. Before TCR sequencing, CD4+ and CD8+ T cells were separately sorted from peripheral blood. CDR1 MDHEN and CDR2 SYDVKM were looked up in the germline V gene. Reading from cysteine to phenylalanine, the CDR3 counts 15 amino acids. The entry retains the CDR3 DNA only, 45 bases that are in frame from base 1. Clipping removes 8 bases from V and 0 bases from J, with 8 as the unmatched junction base count. Remarks on this clone: Its binding antigen is unknown. No base-level quality is on record; no much larger clone is a single base apart.

Genomic DNA was isolated from the sorted cells so that the TCRbeta CDR3 region could be sequenced. The immunoSEQ Assay was used to sequence the TCRbeta CDR3 regions. The table comes from immuneACCESS by way of TCRdb, which keeps in-frame sequences with V and J called. Part of the clones is missing from these tables; in studies checked, under half for an unresolved V gene and the rest for unknown reasons. In all, the sample holds 35,000 to 50,000 clones, and 85% to 90% of those were seen once. Under 5.5% of the sample belongs to the ten largest clones. The V and J genes are TRBV28 and TRBJ1-1; 8 of the junction bases match TRBD1. Sample: CD4+ or CD8+ T cells sorted from blood, taken in a trial of the OX40 agonist ivuxolimab. This sequence originates from an adult with an advanced solid tumor such as melanoma, head and neck, liver or kidney cancer. The CDR3 corresponds to CASGVPTGVNTEAFF. DNA sequence: TGTGCCAGCGGGGTCCCGACAGGGGTGAACACTGAAGCTTTCTTT.